A selection of T cell receptor beta chains follows, all from one sample in a study of shared clonotypes between healthy human individuals. Repertoires were generated with immunoSEQ multiplex PCR, while TCRdb's copy carries only in-frame clones and drops some. The repertoire has approximately 1.5 million clones, 98% of them found once; the top ten carry roughly 0.35%. The material sequenced was naive CD4+ T cells sorted from blood. The receptors were gathered from a man under 40 in good health. Each CDR3 is given with its conserved first and last residue. D genes are given only for firm matches. The size of a clone is reported for some rows only, either as once, few or many, or as a class for expanded clones.

abundance	d_gene	v_gene	len	j_gene	CDR3aa	CDR3nt
-	TRBD1	TRBV28	12	TRBJ1-4	CASSLNRGKLFF	TGTGCCAGCAGTTTAAACAGGGGGAAACTGTTTTTT
-	-	TRBV18	14	TRBJ2-7	CASTLAGVGYEQYF	TGTGCCAGCACCCTCGCCGGGGTGGGCTACGAGCAGTACTTC
-	TRBD1	TRBV19	13	TRBJ1-2	CASSWDRASGYTF	TGTGCCAGTAGCTGGGACAGGGCGAGTGGCTACACCTTC
-	-	TRBV5-4	15	TRBJ2-3	CASSRERYSTDTQYF	TGTGCCAGCAGTAGAGAGAGGTATAGCACAGATACGCAGTATTTT
-	TRBD2	TRBV15	15	TRBJ2-3	CATSRGRGGTDTQYF	TGTGCCACCAGCAGAGGTCGGGGGGGGACGGATACGCAGTATTTT
-	TRBD1	TRBV9	15	TRBJ1-2	CASSAQGPLAYGYTF	TGTGCCAGCAGCGCACAGGGGCCCTTGGCGTATGGCTACACCTTC
-	-	TRBV7-6	14	TRBJ2-2	CASSLGGGTGELFF	TGTGCCAGCAGCTTAGGGGGCGGGACCGGGGAGCTGTTTTTT
-	-	TRBV10-1	16	TRBJ2-1	CASSESQGGHRDEQFF	TGCGCCAGCAGTGAGTCGCAGGGGGGACATCGGGATGAGCAGTTCTTC
-	-	TRBV7-2	13	TRBJ1-1	CASSFSGDTEAFF	TGTGCCAGCAGCTTTAGTGGCGACACTGAAGCTTTCTTT
-	TRBD2	TRBV2	16	TRBJ2-1	CASSEGLAGGPNEQFF	TGTGCCAGCAGTGAGGGACTAGCGGGAGGGCCGAATGAGCAGTTCTTC
-	-	TRBV29-1	14	TRBJ2-1	CSGEQVFSDNEQFF	TGCAGCGGTGAACAGGTATTTTCGGACAATGAGCAGTTCTTC
-	-	TRBV7-8	16	TRBJ2-7	CASSPGVSQGFYEQYF	TGTGCCAGCAGCCCCGGGGTCAGTCAGGGGTTTTACGAGCAGTACTTC
once	-	TRBV27	18	TRBJ2-5	CASSFFPPHRNTQETQYF	TGTGCCAGCAGTTTTTTCCCCCCGCACAGGAATACTCAAGAGACCCAGTACTTC
-	-	TRBV28	12	TRBJ1-1	CASRSMNTEAFF	TGTGCCAGCAGATCTATGAACACTGAAGCTTTCTTT
-	TRBD1	TRBV5-1	16	TRBJ1-3	CASSTTGTASGNTIYF	TGCGCCAGCAGCACAACCGGGACAGCCTCTGGAAACACCATATATTTT
-	TRBD2	TRBV7-2	15	TRBJ2-3	CASSRVGLAGDTQYF	TGTGCCAGCAGCCGGGTGGGACTAGCGGGAGATACGCAGTATTTT
-	-	TRBV28	14	TRBJ2-5	CASSSRVTEETQYF	TGTGCCAGCAGTTCCAGGGTTACTGAAGAGACCCAGTACTTC